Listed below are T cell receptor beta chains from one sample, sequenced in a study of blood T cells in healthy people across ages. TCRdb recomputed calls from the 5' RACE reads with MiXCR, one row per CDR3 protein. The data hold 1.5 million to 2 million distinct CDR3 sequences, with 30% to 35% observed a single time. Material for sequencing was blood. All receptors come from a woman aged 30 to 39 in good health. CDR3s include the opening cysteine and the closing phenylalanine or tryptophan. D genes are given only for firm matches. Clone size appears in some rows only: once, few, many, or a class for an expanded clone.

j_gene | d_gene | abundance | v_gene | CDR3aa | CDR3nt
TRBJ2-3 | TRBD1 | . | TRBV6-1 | CASSELARGQTTDTQYF | TGTGCCAGCAGTGAATTGGCGAGGGGGCAGACCACAGATACGCAGTATTTT
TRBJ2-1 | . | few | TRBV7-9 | CASSFRDSVLEEQFF | TGTGCCAGCAGCTTCCGGGACTCCGTCTTGGAGGAGCAGTTCTTC
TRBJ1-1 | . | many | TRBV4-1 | CASSPTEENTEAFF | TGCGCCAGCAGCCCGACAGAAGAGAACACTGAAGCTTTCTTT
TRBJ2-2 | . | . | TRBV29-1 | CSVEGGQNTEELFF | TGCAGCGTTGAAGGGGGGCAGAACACCGAGGAGCTGTTTTTT
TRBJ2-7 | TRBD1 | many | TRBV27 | CASDRVLGEQYF | TGTGCCAGCGACAGGGTTCTCGGCGAGCAGTACTTC
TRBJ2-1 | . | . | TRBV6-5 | CASNGQKYVNEQFF | TGTGCCAGCAACGGACAGAAGTACGTAAATGAGCAGTTCTTC
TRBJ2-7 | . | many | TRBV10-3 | CAISENYEQYF | TGTGCCATCAGTGAGAACTACGAGCAGTACTTC
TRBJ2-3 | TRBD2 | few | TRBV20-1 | CSARDPSGGSPDTQYF | TGCAGTGCTAGAGATCCGAGCGGGGGTAGTCCAGATACGCAGTATTTT
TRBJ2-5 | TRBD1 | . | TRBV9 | CASSPRTGSQETPYF | TGTGCCAGCAGCCCTAGGACAGGTAGCCAAGAGACCCCGTACTTC
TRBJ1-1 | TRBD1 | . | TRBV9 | CASSVGQVGGEAFF | TGTGCCAGCAGCGTGGGACAGGTTGGGGGTGAAGCTTTCTTT
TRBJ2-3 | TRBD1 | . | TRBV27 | CASSTPARQGTDTQYF | TGTGCCAGCAGTACTCCCGCTCGACAGGGGACAGATACGCAGTATTTT
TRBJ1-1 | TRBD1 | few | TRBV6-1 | CASRTGGGGNTEAFF | TGTGCCAGCAGAACAGGGGGCGGAGGGAACACTGAAGCTTTCTTT
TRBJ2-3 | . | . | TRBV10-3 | CAISVSWSTDTQYF | TGTGCCATCAGTGTTTCATGGAGCACAGATACGCAGTATTTT
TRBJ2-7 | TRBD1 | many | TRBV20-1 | CSARAWTGPPLEQYF | TGCAGTGCTAGAGCTTGGACAGGGCCCCCTCTCGAGCAGTACTTC
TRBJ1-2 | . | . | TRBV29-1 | CSVGDRGVVGYTF | TGCAGCGTTGGTGACAGAGGAGTTGTCGGCTACACCTTC
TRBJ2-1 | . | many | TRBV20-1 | CSARGQGPYNEQFF | TGCAGTGCTAGGGGTCAGGGACCCTACAATGAGCAGTTCTTC
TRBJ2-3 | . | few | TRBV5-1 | CASSLLFSTPTDTQYF | TGCGCCAGCAGCTTGTTGTTTAGTACACCCACAGATACGCAGTATTTT
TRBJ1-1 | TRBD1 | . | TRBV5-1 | CASSLAGTVGGTEAFF | TGCGCCAGCAGCCTGGCCGGGACAGTGGGTGGTACTGAAGCTTTCTTT
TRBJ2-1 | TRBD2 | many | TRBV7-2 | CASSLVHSGRRYNEQFF | TGTGCCAGCAGCTTAGTTCATAGCGGGAGGAGGTACAATGAGCAGTTCTTC
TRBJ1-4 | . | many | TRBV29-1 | CSVRETGRREKLFF | TGCAGCGTGCGTGAGACGGGGCGACGGGAAAAACTGTTTTTT
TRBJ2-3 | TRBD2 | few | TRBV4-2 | CASSQDRLAGVSDTQYF | TGTGCCAGCAGCCAAGATCGGCTAGCGGGAGTGTCTGATACGCAGTATTTT
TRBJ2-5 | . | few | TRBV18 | CASSHGRTLGPQETQYF | TGTGCCAGCTCCCACGGACGGACCCTGGGACCTCAAGAGACCCAGTACTTC
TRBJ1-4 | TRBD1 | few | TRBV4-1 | CASTLTPGTGRFNEKLFF | TGCGCCAGCACCCTCACCCCCGGGACAGGGAGATTTAATGAAAAACTGTTTTTT
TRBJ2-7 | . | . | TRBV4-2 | CASSQGTPGEYEQYF | TGTGCCAGCAGCCAAGGTACCCCGGGCGAGTACGAGCAGTACTTC
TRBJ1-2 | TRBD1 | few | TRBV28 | CASSRGDRVGYGYTF | TGTGCCAGCAGTCGGGGGGACAGGGTAGGCTATGGCTACACCTTC
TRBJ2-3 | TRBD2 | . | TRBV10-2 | CASSVTREGADTQYF | TGCGCCAGCAGTGTAACGCGGGAGGGCGCAGATACGCAGTATTTT
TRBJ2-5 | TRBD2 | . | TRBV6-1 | CASSEVLAGETQYF | TGTGCCAGCAGTGAAGTACTAGCGGGCGAGACCCAGTACTTC
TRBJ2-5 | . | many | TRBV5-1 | CASSFRQKETQYF | TGCGCCAGCAGCTTTAGACAGAAAGAGACCCAGTACTTC
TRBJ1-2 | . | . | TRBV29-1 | CSVEGRSAEDVYGYTF | TGCAGCGTTGAAGGTAGATCGGCGGAAGACGTATATGGCTACACCTTC
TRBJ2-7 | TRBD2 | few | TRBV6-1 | CASKGPQGRNQTSGRIREQYF | TGTGCCAGCAAGGGGCCACAGGGGCGCAATCAGACTAGCGGGAGAATTCGGGAGCAGTACTTC
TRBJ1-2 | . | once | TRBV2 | CASSDEEIGGYTF | TGTGCCAGCAGTGATGAGGAAATCGGTGGCTACACCTTC
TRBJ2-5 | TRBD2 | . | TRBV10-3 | CAIGLAGGETQYF | TGTGCCATCGGGCTAGCGGGGGGGGAGACCCAGTACTTC
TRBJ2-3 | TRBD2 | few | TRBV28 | CASSFPRPAGGSTDTQYF | TGTGCCAGCAGTTTCCCCCGACCAGCGGGAGGGAGCACAGATACGCAGTATTTT
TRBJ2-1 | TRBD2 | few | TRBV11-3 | CASSLSGLAHEQFF | TGTGCCAGCAGCTTAAGTGGACTAGCGCACGAGCAGTTCTTC
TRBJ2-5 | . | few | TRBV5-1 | CASSLTGRQETQYF | TGTGCCAGCAGCTTAACTGGCAGGCAAGAGACCCAGTACTTC
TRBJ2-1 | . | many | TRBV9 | CASSRSMDEQFF | TGTGCCAGCAGCCGTAGCATGGATGAGCAGTTCTTC
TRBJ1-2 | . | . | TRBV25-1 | CASSDPEGRWNYGYTF | TGTGCCAGCAGTGACCCCGAAGGGAGATGGAACTATGGCTACACCTTC
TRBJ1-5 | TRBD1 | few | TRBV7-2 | CASSLERGRVQHF | TGTGCCAGCAGCTTAGAGAGGGGGCGGGTCCAGCATTTT
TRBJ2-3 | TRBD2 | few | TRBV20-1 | CSAHRGSGGYDTQYF | TGCAGTGCTCACAGAGGTAGCGGGGGTTATGATACGCAGTATTTT
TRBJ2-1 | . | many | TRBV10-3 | CAISEDPAYNEQFF | TGTGCCATCAGTGAGGACCCCGCCTACAATGAGCAGTTCTTC
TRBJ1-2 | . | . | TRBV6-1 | CASSERQVYGYTF | TGTGCCAGCAGTGAGAGGCAGGTCTATGGCTACACCTTC